These 30 T cell receptor beta chains were sequenced from one sample in a study of shared clonotypes between healthy human individuals. The table came from immunoSEQ multiplex PCR; TCRdb's copy has only in-frame clones and leaves some out. The repertoire includes 980,000 or so clones, over 75% of them detected once, and about 1.5% sits in the top ten. Sequenced sample: memory CD4+ T cells sorted from blood. Subset reported: CD45RA-negative fraction. Receptors originate from a man aged 18 to 29 in good health.

The rearrangement links TRBV5-1 to TRBJ2-2, with D hard to call. CDR3 length equals 12 residues. Germline V gene sequence: CDR1 SGHRS, CDR2 YFSETQ. V was pared by 0 bases and J by 11 bases, with 8 bases between. CDR3 nucleotides: TGCGCCAGCAGCTTGGGTACGACCGAGCTGTTTTTT. Amino acid sequence: CASSLGTTELFF.

The V gene is TRBV6-6, the J gene TRBJ2-7; 7 bases are shared with TRBD2. CDR3 length equals 14 residues. The junction had 8 bases not matched to a gene; V was cut back by 5 bases and J by 4 bases. Germline CDR1 MNHNY, CDR2 SVGAGI (reference sequence). CDR3 residues: CASSNAGVSYEQYF. CDR3 sequence (DNA): TGTGCCAGCAGTAATGCGGGAGTATCGTACGAGCAGTACTTC.

The chain carries TRBV9 and TRBJ2-1, with D tentatively TRBD2 (5 bases). The CDR3 has 15 residues. The V end was cut by 4 bases, the J end by 4 bases, with 15 bases between. CDR1 is SGDLS and CDR2 is YYNGEE in the germline V gene. DNA for the CDR3: TGTGCCAGCAGCCCAGGAGGACTGGAATACAATGAGCAGTTCTTC. Its protein product is CASSPGGLEYNEQFF.

The chain carries TRBV6-5 and TRBJ2-7; 9 bases line up with TRBD1. The germline V gene encodes CDR1 MNHEY and CDR2 SVGAGI. The V and J ends lost 6 bases and 6 bases, in that order; junction bases with no gene match: 9. This CDR3 is built from 14 residues. CDR3 sequence reads: CASSMGTGSREQYF. The CDR3 nucleotides are TGTGCCAGCAGCATGGGGACAGGGTCTCGCGAGCAGTACTTC.

In the case of this clone: This sample includes further DNA sequences coding for the same CDR3. The rearrangement joins TRBV7-2 to TRBJ1-5; no reliable D call. This CDR3 spans 13 amino acids. With 6 bases removed from V and 0 bases from J, the gap between germline ends came to 6 bases. Germline CDR1 and CDR2: SGHTA and FQGNSA. For the CDR3, the DNA is TGTGCCAGCAGTCTCGATAGCAATCAGCCCCAGCATTTT. Translating it yields CASSLDSNQPQHF.

The rearrangement joins TRBV19 to TRBJ2-7; D gene ambiguous. CDR3 length equals 13 residues. Germline V gene data show CDR1 as LNHDA and CDR2 as SQIVND (reference sequence). With 5 bases removed from V and 4 bases from J, the gap between germline ends came to 12 bases. The CDR3 spells CASSDRSPYEQYF. The CDR3, as DNA: TGTGCCAGTAGTGACCGGAGCCCTTACGAGCAGTACTTC. Using reference TRBV19 and TRBJ2-7 for the parts outside the CDR3, the full variable domain is DGGITQSPKYLFRKEGQNVTLSCEQNLNHDAMYWYRQDPGQGLRLIYYSQIVNDFQKGDIAEGYSVSREKKESFPLTVTSAQKNPTAFYLCASSDRSPYEQYFGPGTRLTVT.

Turning to this clone: Other DNA sequences in this specimen translate into the identical CDR3. This chain connects TRBV11-3 to TRBJ2-7; D uncertain. CDR1 is SGHNT, CDR2 YENEEA, per germline. The CDR3 runs to 12 residues. The V gene lost 4 bases and the J gene lost 1 base, with 5 bases spanning the gap. The CDR3 DNA reads TGTGCCAGCAGCTCCAATTCCTACGAGCAGTACTTC. Translated: CASSSNSYEQYF.

A word on this clone: Other nucleotide sequences in the sample specify the same CDR3. The J gene is TRBJ1-6, the V gene TRBV5-4; TRBD1 aligns across 11 bases. J lost 9 bases, V lost 0 bases, and 2 bases had no gene match. Germline loops: CDR1 SGHNT, CDR2 YYREEE (reference sequence). This CDR3 spans 15 amino acids. In nucleotides, the CDR3 is TGTGCCAGCAGCTTGGGGGGGACAGGGGGTTCACCCCTCCACTTT. The encoded protein is CASSLGGTGGSPLHF.

V is TRBV10-3 and J is TRBJ2-7, with TRBD1 matching over 8 bases. In germline, CDR1 is ENHRY, CDR2 SYGVKD. The J segment lost 0 bases and the V segment lost 6 bases, leaving 4 bases of the junction unmatched. This CDR3 has 14 amino acids. In DNA form, the CDR3 reads TGTGCCATCAGGGGGACAGGTAGCTCCTACGAGCAGTACTTC. Translating gives CAIRGTGSSYEQYF.

The table lists this clone with a count of one. A single base is all that separates this from a far larger clone, so a read error is likely. The CDR3 is CASKGQGNTGELFF. The CDR3 DNA sequence: TGCGCCAGCAAGGGACAGGGGAACACCGGGGAGCTGTTTTTT. V gene TRBV10-1 combines with J gene TRBJ2-2; 9 bases are a match to TRBD1. The V segment lost 7 bases and the J segment 1 base; nucleotides outside the gene matches: 1. The CDR3 extends over 14 amino acids. The V gene's germline CDR1 is WNHNN and CDR2 SYGVQD (reference sequence).

The chain links TRBV6-1 to TRBJ2-2; D uncertain. Germline V CDR1 and CDR2: MNHNS, SASEGT. The CDR3 totals 15 residues. The V end lost 2 bases, the J end lost 5 bases, and 12 bases lay between the germline ends. CDR3 nucleotides: TGTGCCAGCAGTGAACAATGGAGTTTAACCGGGGAGCTGTTTTTT. Translated: CASSEQWSLTGELFF.

V and J are TRBV5-6 and TRBJ2-1; a weak D match, TRBD1 (6 bases). The CDR3 has 14 residues. Germline loops: CDR1 SGHDT, CDR2 YYEEEE. V was trimmed by 6 bases and J by 1 base, leaving 11 bases between them. CDR3 loop: CASITRGSYNEQFF. The CDR3 DNA reads as TGTGCCAGCATCACGAGGGGGTCCTACAATGAGCAGTTCTTC.

V and J are TRBV5-1 and TRBJ2-1; 10 bases map to TRBD1. V trimming: 5 bases; J trimming: 7 bases; junction bases outside the gene matches: 6. CDR3 length: 14 amino acids. Germline lookup yields CDR1 SGHRS and CDR2 YFSETQ. The CDR3 DNA reads TGCGCCAGCAGATGGACAGGGGGTGATAATGAGCAGTTCTTC. Protein sequence: CASRWTGGDNEQFF.

The chain uses TRBV15 and TRBJ2-7; TRBD2 might be the D (6 bases). Trimming pared 3 bases from V and 4 bases from J, leaving 16 bases between. From germline, CDR1 is LNHNV and CDR2 YYDKDF (reference sequence). The CDR3 extends over 15 amino acids. This CDR3 is CATSRAPGTQYEQYF. The CDR3 nucleotides are TGTGCCACCAGCAGGGCCCCCGGGACTCAGTACGAGCAGTACTTC.

This chain uses TRBV5-1 with TRBJ1-1; TRBD1 is a possible D gene (5 bases). The CDR3 totals 13 residues. The germline V gene encodes CDR1 SGHRS and CDR2 YFSETQ. With 8 bases removed from V and 4 bases from J, the gap between germline ends came to 15 bases. The CDR3 reads CASRDQGLTEAFF. The CDR3 DNA sequence: TGCGCCAGTCGAGACCAGGGTCTCACTGAAGCTTTCTTT.

V gene TRBV6-6 combines with J gene TRBJ2-5; 9 nucleotides match TRBD1. V trimming: 4 bases; J trimming: 7 bases; junction bases outside the gene matches: 4. The V gene's germline CDR1 is MNHNY and CDR2 SVGAGI (reference sequence). The CDR3 covers 13 residues. CDR3 amino acids: CASSSGQGTTQYF. The DNA of the CDR3 is TGTGCCAGCAGTTCGGGACAGGGAACGACCCAGTACTTC.

Comments on this clone: The same CDR3 can be traced to other DNA sequences in this sample. V and J are TRBV28 and TRBJ1-5; D ambiguous. Trimming pared 6 bases from V and 2 bases from J, leaving 8 bases between. Germline V gene data show CDR1 as MDHEN and CDR2 as SYDVKM. This CDR3 is 13 amino acids long. CDR3 coding DNA: TGTGCCAGCAGGAGGCAGGGCAATCAGCCCCAGCATTTT. Translated, it gives CASRRQGNQPQHF. The full variable domain, completed using reference TRBV28 and TRBJ1-5, is DVKVTQSSRYLVKRTGEKVFLECVQDMDHENMFWYRQDPGLGLRLIYFSYDVKMKEKGDIPEGYSVSREKKERFSLILESASTNQTSMYLCASRRQGNQPQHFGDGTRLSIL.

On this clone: This sample includes further DNA sequences coding for the same CDR3. V usage is TRBV11-2 and J usage is TRBJ2-5, with 12 nucleotides matching TRBD2. The CDR3 loop spans 16 amino acids. V lost 5 bases, J lost 5 bases, and 9 bases stayed unmatched. CDR1 and CDR2 (germline): SGHAT, FQNNGV. CDR3 in amino acids: CASSPQLAGGGETQYF. CDR3 sequence (DNA): TGTGCCAGCAGCCCCCAACTAGCGGGGGGCGGTGAGACCCAGTACTTC.

The chain has TRBV4-3 and TRBJ1-6, with D tentatively TRBD1 (6 bases). CDR3 length equals 18 residues. Germline V gene lookup returns CDR1 LGHNA and CDR2 YSLEER. Between the trimmed V and J ends, which lost 0 bases and 10 bases, there was a span of 22 bases. In DNA form, the CDR3 reads TGCGCCAGCAGCCAAGATATTCCCCCGGCAGGGGTGAACTCACCCCTCCACTTT. Translating it yields CASSQDIPPAGVNSPLHF.

This chain uses TRBV10-3 with TRBJ1-2; D gene unclear. There are 13 residues in the CDR3. The ends were cut back, 3 bases at V and 3 bases at J, with 8 bases in the middle. The germline V gene has CDR1 ENHRY and CDR2 SYGVKD. The CDR3 DNA sequence: TGTGCCATCAGTGAAAGACGAGACTATGGCTACACCTTC. Translation gives CAISERRDYGYTF.

The CDR3 loop reads CASSDGTVTQYF. The CDR3 DNA follows: TGTGCCAGCAGTGATGGGACGGTCACGCAGTATTTT. The genes are TRBV7-8 and TRBJ2-3; D is perhaps TRBD1 or TRBD2 (5 bases each). Trimming pared 6 bases from V and 9 bases from J, leaving 13 bases between. The CDR3 covers 12 residues. The germline V gene has CDR1 SGHVS and CDR2 FQNEAQ.

The gene calls are TRBV10-1 and TRBJ1-1, with D possibly TRBD1 on 6 matching bases. Per germline, CDR1 WNHNN and CDR2 SYGVQD (reference sequence). V lost 5 bases to trimming and J lost 1 base, with 8 bases between them. There are 13 residues in the CDR3. For the CDR3, the DNA is TGCGCCAGCAGTTTAGGGGGGAACACTGAAGCTTTCTTT. This translates into CASSLGGNTEAFF.

V usage is TRBV6-6 and J usage is TRBJ2-1; TRBD2 aligns across 10 bases. CDR1 and CDR2 from the germline V gene are MNHNY and SVGAGI (reference sequence). The CDR3 sequence is 15 residues long. J was trimmed by 4 bases and V by 7 bases; bases with no gene match: 7. The CDR3 bases are TGTGCCAGCAACCAGGGAGCGGGAGGGTACAATGAGCAGTTCTTC. Its protein is CASNQGAGGYNEQFF.

The chain links TRBV28 to TRBJ1-5; 9 nucleotides agree with TRBD1. V lost 6 bases, J lost 5 bases, and 11 bases stayed unmatched. Germline assignment: CDR1 MDHEN and CDR2 SYDVKM. This CDR3 spans 16 amino acids. For the CDR3, the DNA is TGTGCCAGCAGGGTATTGGGACAGGGAGGGGATCAGCCCCAGCATTTT. It translates to CASRVLGQGGDQPQHF.

Concerning this clone: Other DNA sequences from this sample encode an identical CDR3 as well. The gene calls are TRBV2 and TRBJ2-3; the D gene is possibly TRBD2 (5 bases). V was clipped by 4 bases and J by 2 bases, with 13 bases between them. CDR3 length equals 15 residues. Germline CDR1 is SNHLY and CDR2 is FYNNEI. For the CDR3, the DNA is TGTGCCAGCAGTGTACGGCTAGCCGACACAGATACGCAGTATTTT. This sequence encodes CASSVRLADTDTQYF.

The chain uses TRBV11-1 and TRBJ1-1, with TRBD1 matching over 10 bases. The CDR3 loop spans 15 amino acids. Germline CDR1 reads SGHAT; CDR2 reads FQDESV (reference sequence). With V trimmed by 5 bases and J by 1 base, 4 bases remained unmatched. The CDR3 region is CASSPRDRGNTEAFF. CDR3 coding DNA: TGTGCCAGCAGCCCGCGGGACAGGGGGAACACTGAAGCTTTCTTT.

The chain has TRBV7-8 and TRBJ2-7; TRBD2 matches at 10 bases. From germline, CDR1 is SGHVS and CDR2 FQNEAQ. Trimming removed 5 bases from V and 0 bases from J; junction bases left unmatched: 7. The CDR3 runs to 16 residues. The CDR3 DNA is TGTGCCAGCAGCCCCGGACTAGCGGCGGTCTCCTACGAGCAGTACTTC. Translated, it gives CASSPGLAAVSYEQYF.

The genes are TRBV19 and TRBJ2-3; a weak D match, TRBD1 (5 bases). V lost 2 bases and J 2 bases, leaving 11 bases between the germline ends. There are 15 residues in the CDR3. Germline CDR1 is LNHDA and CDR2 is SQIVND (reference sequence). Written as DNA, the CDR3 is TGTGCCAGTAGTATAAGCAGGGCCCCCACAGATACGCAGTATTTT. Residues: CASSISRAPTDTQYF. Variable domain in full (rest from reference TRBV19 and TRBJ2-3): DGGITQSPKYLFRKEGQNVTLSCEQNLNHDAMYWYRQDPGQGLRLIYYSQIVNDFQKGDIAEGYSVSREKKESFPLTVTSAQKNPTAFYLCASSISRAPTDTQYFGPGTRLTVL.

This chain links TRBV19 with TRBJ2-2; D not resolved. The ends were cut back, 5 bases at V and 5 bases at J, with 9 bases in the middle. Germline assignment: CDR1 LNHDA and CDR2 SQIVND (reference sequence). This CDR3 contains 13 residues. CDR3 in amino acids: CASSDRLTGELFF. For the CDR3, the DNA is TGTGCCAGTAGTGATAGATTGACCGGGGAGCTGTTTTTT.

The rearrangement uses TRBV6-1 and TRBJ2-5; possible D gene TRBD1, 6 bases. The CDR3 loop spans 16 amino acids. Between the trimmed V and J ends, which lost 2 bases and 3 bases, there was a span of 16 bases. Germline V gene data show CDR1 as MNHNS and CDR2 as SASEGT. The CDR3 region has the DNA TGTGCCAGCAGTGAAATGGGGCTACAGGGTAAAGAGACCCAGTACTTC. The encoded protein is CASSEMGLQGKETQYF.